This TCR beta chain was recorded in a study of cytomegalovirus exposure and HLA in healthy donors. CDR3 length equals 18 residues. Both 60 Vbeta primers and 13 Jbeta primers went into the PCR. Data came from immunoSEQ multiplex PCR; TCRdb stores just in-frame clones and leaves some out. The sample consists of around 67,000 clones, over 75% of them appearing once. Material for sequencing was PBMCs. The chain combines TRBV12-1 with TRBJ2-5; TRBD1, the table's D call, was not compared with the DNA. The J call could be wrong; TRBJ2-7 is a better fit for the DNA end. TRBV12-1 is a known pseudogene. The TCR sequence derives from a woman under 40 in good health and CMV-seropositive. The CDR3 nucleotides are TGTGCCAGCAGCTCCCCCACCTGGTACAGGGAACCTTCCTACGAGCAGTACTTC. Protein sequence: CASSSPTWYREPSYEQYF.